The 16 T cell receptor beta chains given below trace back to one sample, sequenced in a study of blood T cell repertoires in COVID-19. The repertoire was sequenced with immunoSEQ multiplex PCR; TCRdb's copy has only in-frame clones and lacks some. The sample has around 220,000 clones, roughly 80% seen once; the top ten hold around 5%. Sequenced: peripheral blood. The receptors were sampled from a human donor in a cohort sampled during active COVID-19.

V and J are TRBV5-1 and TRBJ1-1; 9 bases map to TRBD1. This CDR3 has 16 residues. CDR1 and CDR2 from the germline V gene are SGHRS and YFSETQ. The ends lost 4 bases at V and 0 bases at J; junction bases unmatched: 7. The CDR3 DNA sequence: TGCGCCAGCAGCAAGGGACAGGGCTACATGAACACTGAAGCTTTCTTT. This codes for CASSKGQGYMNTEAFF.

This rearrangement joins TRBV9 to TRBJ2-1, with 9 bases that match TRBD1. Germline V lookup: CDR1 SGDLS, CDR2 YYNGEE. The CDR3 consists of 14 residues. Trimming at V came to 2 bases and at J to 7 bases, leaving 4 bases not matched to a gene. The CDR3 region is CASSVGDRENEQFF. The CDR3, as DNA: TGTGCCAGCAGCGTGGGGGACAGGGAGAATGAGCAGTTCTTC.

The V gene is TRBV19, the J gene TRBJ2-3; D is undetermined. This CDR3 is built from 14 residues. Germline V gene lookup returns CDR1 LNHDA and CDR2 SQIVND (reference sequence). Trimming stripped 7 bases from V and 0 bases from J, with 11 bases between. The CDR3 sequence: CASNSQTSTDTQYF. DNA of the CDR3: TGTGCCAGTAATTCCCAAACTAGCACAGATACGCAGTATTTT.

This chain uses TRBV3-1 (or the pseudogene TRBV3-2) with TRBJ1-1; a possible D gene is TRBD1 (5 bases). This CDR3 contains 13 residues. Trimming took off 1 base at V and 11 bases at J, with 14 bases between the two ends. Germline-derived CDR1 and CDR2 are LGHDT and YNNKEL (reference sequence). This chain's CDR3 is CASSQGGFGPAFF. The CDR3 coding sequence is TGTGCCAGCAGCCAAGGGGGCTTTGGTCCGGCTTTCTTT.

V gene TRBV5-4 combines with J gene TRBJ2-3, with 10 bases matching TRBD2. The trim removed 0 bases at V and 5 bases at J, leaving 9 bases unmatched. CDR1 and CDR2 from the germline V gene are SGHNT and YYREEE (reference sequence). The CDR3 totals 17 residues. This CDR3 reads CASSLGVAGGAGDTQYF. DNA of the CDR3: TGTGCCAGCAGCTTGGGGGTAGCGGGAGGCGCGGGAGATACGCAGTATTTT.

This clone was observed a few times. This rearrangement joins TRBV7-3 to TRBJ2-1; 7 bases match TRBD2. Germline lookup yields CDR1 SGHTA and CDR2 FQGTGA. Trimming at V came to 1 base and at J to 9 bases, leaving 6 bases not matched to a gene. The CDR3 covers 14 residues. CDR3 sequence: CASSLSGRGAEQFF. In nucleotides, the CDR3 is TGTGCCAGCAGCTTAAGCGGGAGAGGGGCTGAGCAGTTCTTC. Full variable domain (rest looked up from reference TRBV7-3 and TRBJ2-1): GAGVSQTPSNKVTEKGKYVELRCDPISGHTALYWYRQSLGQGPEFLIYFQGTGAADDSGLPNDRFFAVRPEGSVSTLKIQRTERGDSAVYLCASSLSGRGAEQFFGPGTRLTVL.

V gene TRBV5-4 combines with J gene TRBJ2-7, with a weak D call TRBD2 (6 bases). Trimming cost V 3 bases and J 2 bases, with 12 bases left between them. This CDR3 has 14 residues. Germline CDR1 is SGHNT and CDR2 is YYREEE (reference sequence). The CDR3 loop reads CASSSRDLTYEQYF. The CDR3 DNA reads TGTGCCAGCAGCTCCCGGGACTTAACCTACGAGCAGTACTTC.

The chain couples TRBV19 to TRBJ1-6; 11 positions agree with TRBD1. The CDR3 runs to 15 residues. V lost 3 bases, J lost 9 bases, and 4 bases stayed unmatched. The germline V gene has CDR1 LNHDA and CDR2 SQIVND (reference sequence). The CDR3 protein is CASSIRTGGSSPLHF. The CDR3 DNA reads as TGTGCCAGTAGTATCCGGACAGGGGGCAGTTCACCCCTCCACTTT.

The V call is TRBV7-2, the J call TRBJ2-7; 8 nucleotides match TRBD2. CDR3 length: 13 amino acids. Germline loops: CDR1 SGHTA, CDR2 FQGNSA. The trim removed 6 bases at V and 4 bases at J, leaving 5 bases unmatched. CDR3 bases: TGTGCCAGCAGACCTAGCGGGCGATACGAGCAGTACTTC. Its protein is CASRPSGRYEQYF.

This chain uses TRBV18 with TRBJ1-6; D is unclear. Trimming took off 2 bases at V and 10 bases at J, with 15 bases between the two ends. This CDR3 comprises 15 residues. Germline V gene lookup returns CDR1 KGHSH and CDR2 LQKENI. As DNA, the CDR3 is TGTGCCAGCTCACCAAACAAGGGAGCCCAATCACCCCTCCACTTT. Its protein is CASSPNKGAQSPLHF.

The J gene is TRBJ1-2, the V gene TRBV19; possibly TRBD1 for D (6 bases). Trimming removed 5 bases from V and 2 bases from J, with 18 bases in between. The CDR3 totals 16 residues. Per germline, CDR1 LNHDA and CDR2 SQIVND (reference sequence). CDR3 protein: CASSLNQGSTNYGYTF. CDR3 sequence (DNA): TGTGCCAGTAGTCTTAATCAGGGGTCGACCAACTATGGCTACACCTTC.

This chain uses TRBV5-4 with TRBJ2-1; 12 bases match TRBD2. Losses at the gene ends were 4 bases for V and 4 bases for J; bases not matched to a gene: 9. The CDR3 totals 17 residues. Germline V CDR1 and CDR2: SGHNT, YYREEE (reference sequence). DNA of the CDR3: TGTGCCAGCAGCGGGACTAGCGGGCCATGGGGATACAATGAGCAGTTCTTC. Amino acids: CASSGTSGPWGYNEQFF.

This clone was observed once. The V and J genes are TRBV10-2 and TRBJ2-1, with 11 bases aligning to TRBD2. Germline values: CDR1 WSHSY, CDR2 SAAADI. V shed 5 bases and J 4 bases; nucleotides not matched to a gene: 7. CDR3 length equals 16 residues. The CDR3 sequence is CASSPSGTSGYNEQFF. The CDR3 DNA is TGCGCCAGCAGTCCAAGCGGGACTAGCGGATACAATGAGCAGTTCTTC.

This chain uses TRBV28 with TRBJ1-6, with D unresolved. The CDR3 is 15 residues long. V was pared by 3 bases and J by 8 bases, with 14 bases between. Germline V gene sequence: CDR1 MDHEN, CDR2 SYDVKM. The CDR3 loop reads CASSLWRFNDSPLHF. As DNA, the CDR3 is TGTGCCAGCAGTTTGTGGCGGTTTAATGATTCACCCCTCCACTTT.

The chain carries TRBV5-4 and TRBJ2-4, with D possibly being TRBD2 (5 bases). The V and J ends lost 2 bases and 5 bases respectively, with 11 bases between them. Germline V lookup: CDR1 SGHNT, CDR2 YYREEE (reference sequence). The CDR3 spans 14 residues. CDR3 bases: TGTGCCAGCAGCTTACTAGGACGGGAAAACATTCAGTACTTC. Protein product: CASSLLGRENIQYF.

This chain uses TRBV6-2 or TRBV6-3 with TRBJ2-3; the match to TRBD2 covers 13 bases. Per the germline V gene, CDR1 is MNHEY and CDR2 is SVGEGT. This CDR3 is built from 15 residues. V lost 5 bases to trimming and J lost 5 bases; unmatched junction nucleotides: 4. Written as DNA, the CDR3 is TGTGCCAGCAGTGGACTAGCGGGAGATATAGATACGCAGTATTTT. Its translation is CASSGLAGDIDTQYF.